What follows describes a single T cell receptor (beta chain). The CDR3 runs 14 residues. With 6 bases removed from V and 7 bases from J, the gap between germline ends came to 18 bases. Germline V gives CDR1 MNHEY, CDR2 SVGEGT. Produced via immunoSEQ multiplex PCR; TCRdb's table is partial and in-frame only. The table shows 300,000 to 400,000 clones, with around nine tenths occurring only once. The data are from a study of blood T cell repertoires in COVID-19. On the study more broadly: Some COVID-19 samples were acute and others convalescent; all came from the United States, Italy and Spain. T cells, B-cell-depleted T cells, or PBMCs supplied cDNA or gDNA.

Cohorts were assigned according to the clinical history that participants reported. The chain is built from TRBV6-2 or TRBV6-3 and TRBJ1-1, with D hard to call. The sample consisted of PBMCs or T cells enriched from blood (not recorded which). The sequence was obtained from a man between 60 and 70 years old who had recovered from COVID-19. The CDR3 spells CASSRPLGPYEAFF. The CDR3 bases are TGTGCCAGCAGCCGACCTCTTGGGCCGTATGAAGCTTTCTTT.